The rows below give T cell receptor beta chains drawn from one sample of a study of vaccination and CD4 T cells after COVID-19. These receptors lack a known antigen. TCRdb processed the PCR reads anew with MiXCR; each CDR3 protein has one entry. The sample includes thousands of distinct CDR3 sequences, 43% of them seen just once. The sample taken for sequencing was CD4+ T cells from blood, cultured in vitro. All receptors derive from a human donor who had recovered from COVID-19. Each CDR3 is given with its conserved first and last residue. A D gene is named only where the DNA matches it firmly. Clone sizes are given selectively: once, few, many, or a class where the clone is expanded.

>TRBJ2-1|NA|15|NA|TRBV20-1
CSARVAGRTYNEQFF
TGCAGTGCTAGAGTGGCGGGCAGAACCTACAATGAGCAGTTCTTC
>TRBJ2-5|NA|16|TRBD2|TRBV30
CAWSPLGAGAGETQYF
TGTGCCTGGAGTCCCCTCGGTGCGGGAGCAGGAGAGACCCAGTACTTC
>TRBJ2-2|few|17|NA|TRBV7-8
CASSLGHRTVNTGELFF
TGTGCCAGCAGCTTAGGTCATCGGACAGTCAACACCGGGGAGCTGTTTTTT
>TRBJ1-6|few|16|NA|TRBV5-4
CASSSLPGGNNSPLHF
TGTGCCAGCAGCTCCCTCCCGGGGGGAAATAATTCACCCCTCCACTTT
>TRBJ2-5|NA|15|TRBD2|TRBV11-3
CASSFSLAGDETQYF
TGTGCCAGCAGCTTCTCTCTAGCGGGAGATGAGACCCAGTACTTC
>TRBJ2-1|few|13|TRBD2|TRBV20-1
CSASSGGNNEQFF
TGCAGTGCCTCTAGCGGGGGGAACAATGAGCAGTTCTTC
>TRBJ2-2|NA|15|TRBD2|TRBV20-1
CSARTSGRRTGELFF
TGCAGTGCTAGGACTAGCGGGAGGCGCACCGGGGAGCTGTTTTTT
>TRBJ2-3|once|15|TRBD2|TRBV5-4
CASSLSSGSSDTQYF
TGTGCCAGCAGCTTGAGTAGCGGGAGTTCAGATACGCAGTATTTT
>TRBJ1-2|NA|17|NA|TRBV6-1
CASISTGALGSNYGYTF
TGTGCCAGCATTTCTACGGGGGCCCTGGGTTCAAACTATGGCTACACCTTC
>TRBJ1-1|NA|15|NA|TRBV19
CASSIGGRKGIGAFF
TGTGCCAGTAGTATAGGGGGACGTAAGGGAATAGGAGCTTTCTTT
>TRBJ1-1|NA|14|TRBD1|TRBV5-4
CASSFDRGTTEAFF
TGTGCCAGCAGCTTTGACAGGGGGACAACTGAAGCTTTCTTT
>TRBJ1-1|NA|12|NA|TRBV20-1
CSATWGGTEAFF
TGCAGTGCTACTTGGGGGGGGACTGAAGCTTTCTTT
>TRBJ2-3|NA|13|TRBD1|TRBV7-9
CASSPGQGPAQYF
TGTGCCAGCAGTCCGGGACAGGGACCTGCGCAGTATTTT
>TRBJ2-1|NA|14|TRBD2|TRBV6-1
CASRPSGTYNEQFF
TGTGCCAGCAGACCTAGCGGGACTTACAATGAGCAGTTCTTC
>TRBJ2-3|NA|13|NA|TRBV20-1
CSARAGGIDTQYF
TGCAGTGCTAGAGCGGGGGGCATAGATACGCAGTATTTT
>TRBJ2-5|NA|15|NA|TRBV20-1
CSARDHRGPTETQYF
TGCAGTGCTAGAGATCATCGGGGGCCGACTGAGACCCAGTACTTC
>TRBJ1-5|few|14|NA|TRBV20-1
CSASRDFGNQPQHF
TGCAGTGCTAGCAGGGATTTTGGCAATCAGCCCCAGCATTTT
>TRBJ2-1|once|19|TRBD2|TRBV20-1
CSARDLGSGRPNSYNEQFF
TGCAGTGCTAGAGATCTCGGTAGCGGGAGACCCAACTCCTACAATGAGCAGTTCTTC
>TRBJ2-3|NA|12|NA|TRBV7-9
CASSPGTDTQYF
TGTGCCAGCAGTCCGGGCACAGATACGCAGTATTTT
>TRBJ1-2|NA|13|TRBD1|TRBV9
CASSVTTGDGYTF
TGTGCCAGCAGCGTAACGACAGGGGATGGCTACACCTTC
>TRBJ2-3|NA|14|TRBD2|TRBV10-3
CAIKNLAGGDTQYF
TGTGCCATCAAAAACCTAGCGGGGGGTGATACGCAGTATTTT
>TRBJ1-6|few|16|NA|TRBV20-1
CSARSRRQGMNSPLHF
TGCAGTGCTAGGAGTCGGCGGCAGGGTATGAATTCACCCCTCCACTTT
>TRBJ2-1|NA|14|NA|TRBV6-2/TRBV6-3
CASSTRDPPVGQFF
TGTGCCAGCAGTACTCGGGACCCTCCAGTAGGGCAGTTCTTC
>TRBJ2-5|few|14|NA|TRBV7-2
CASSKAWEETAQYF
TGTGCCAGCAGCAAAGCTTGGGAAGAGACGGCCCAGTACTTC
>TRBJ2-5|NA|12|NA|TRBV7-6
CASSLQQETQYF
TGTGCCAGCAGCCTTCAACAAGAGACCCAGTACTTC
>TRBJ2-7|NA|15|NA|TRBV10-3
CAISGDMGGSYEQYF
TGTGCCATCAGCGGGGACATGGGGGGGTCCTACGAGCAGTACTTC
>TRBJ2-1|NA|16|TRBD2|TRBV11-3
CASSRTPGLAGNEQFF
TGTGCCAGCAGCCGGACCCCGGGACTAGCAGGAAATGAGCAGTTCTTC
>TRBJ2-1|NA|17|NA|TRBV7-3
CASSLTSLGLASDEQFF
TGTGCCAGCAGCTTAACTTCTCTAGGGTTGGCTAGCGATGAGCAGTTCTTC
>TRBJ2-1|large|14|NA|TRBV7-7
CASSLGGGSTEQFF
TGTGCTAGCAGCTTAGGTGGGGGTTCGACAGAGCAGTTCTTC
>TRBJ1-1|NA|13|NA|TRBV3-1
CASSHDFGTEAFF
TGTGCCAGCAGCCACGATTTTGGGACTGAAGCTTTCTTT
>TRBJ2-3|NA|16|TRBD2|TRBV20-1
CSATNRREIGTDTQYF
TGCAGTGCTACGAATAGGCGGGAGATTGGCACAGATACGCAGTATTTT
>TRBJ1-2|NA|16|NA|TRBV30
CAWSDPGQPTNYGYTF
TGTGCCTGGAGTGATCCCGGCCAGCCAACTAACTATGGCTACACCTTC
>TRBJ1-2|medium-sized|14|NA|TRBV2
CASSEESVFYGYTF
TGTGCCAGCAGTGAAGAGTCAGTTTTCTATGGCTACACCTTC
>TRBJ1-2|once|15|NA|TRBV11-3
CASSSRGRANYGYTF
TGTGCCAGCAGCTCTAGGGGCCGAGCTAACTATGGCTACACCTTC
>TRBJ2-7|once|14|TRBD2|TRBV28
CASIKGLGEYEQYF
TGTGCCAGCATCAAGGGACTAGGGGAGTACGAGCAGTACTTC
>TRBJ2-5|NA|14|TRBD2|TRBV12-3/TRBV12-4
CASSPGTSGGTQYF
TGTGCCAGCAGTCCCGGGACTAGCGGTGGGACCCAGTACTTC
>TRBJ1-1|NA|15|NA|TRBV15
CATSSHRGAGSEAFF
TGTGCCACCAGTTCCCACCGAGGGGCGGGCTCTGAAGCTTTCTTT
>TRBJ2-5|NA|15|TRBD2|TRBV5-1
CASTRGGTLEETQYF
TGCGCCAGCACGCGGGGGGGCACGCTAGAAGAGACCCAGTACTTC
>TRBJ1-2|few|13|NA|TRBV10-3
CAISGTANYGYTF
TGTGCCATCAGTGGGACAGCTAACTATGGCTACACCTTC
>TRBJ2-7|NA|18|TRBD2|TRBV7-3
CASSPGYVAGPLGYEQYF
TGTGCCAGCAGCCCTGGGTACGTAGCGGGGCCCCTAGGATACGAGCAGTACTTC
>TRBJ2-1|NA|15|TRBD2|TRBV27
CASTTGTSGDNEQFF
TGTGCCAGCACAACCGGGACTAGCGGGGACAATGAGCAGTTCTTC
>TRBJ1-1|NA|12|NA|TRBV11-1
CASGDWNTEAFF
TGTGCCAGCGGGGACTGGAACACTGAAGCTTTCTTT
>TRBJ2-2|NA|14|NA|TRBV5-1
CASSLYVNTGELFF
TGCGCCAGCAGCTTGTACGTGAACACCGGGGAGCTGTTTTTT
>TRBJ2-3|NA|16|TRBD2|TRBV20-1
CSARDRLAGAADTQYF
TGCAGTGCTAGAGACCGACTAGCGGGAGCGGCAGATACGCAGTATTTT
>TRBJ2-1|NA|14|NA|TRBV7-3
CASSLTGSGNEQFF
TGTGCCAGCAGCTTAACAGGGAGTGGGAATGAGCAGTTCTTC
>TRBJ1-1|few|11|NA|TRBV7-9
CASERDQRAFF
TGTGCCAGCGAGAGAGACCAACGGGCTTTCTTT
>TRBJ2-7|NA|15|TRBD1|TRBV7-2
CASSLMTGVISEQYF
TGTGCCAGCAGCTTGATGACAGGGGTGATCAGCGAGCAGTACTTC
>TRBJ2-3|few|16|TRBD1|TRBV4-1
CASSQMWGTGTDTQYF
TGCGCCAGCAGCCAGATGTGGGGGACAGGGACAGATACGCAGTATTTT
>TRBJ1-2|few|16|TRBD1|TRBV7-9
CASRRTGKASNYGYTF
TGTGCCAGCAGGCGGACAGGGAAGGCGTCGAACTATGGCTACACCTTC
>TRBJ2-2|few|16|TRBD2|TRBV24-1
CATRTSGRGQSGELFF
TGTGCCACCAGGACTAGCGGGAGGGGTCAGTCCGGGGAGCTGTTTTTT
>TRBJ2-6|NA|17|NA|TRBV11-2
CASRWFGRRSGANVLTF
TGTGCCAGCAGGTGGTTCGGACGCCGCTCTGGGGCCAACGTCCTGACTTTC
>TRBJ2-5|few|16|NA|TRBV2
CASSEWARSAGETQYF
TGTGCCAGCAGTGAATGGGCTAGGTCCGCTGGGGAGACCCAGTACTTC